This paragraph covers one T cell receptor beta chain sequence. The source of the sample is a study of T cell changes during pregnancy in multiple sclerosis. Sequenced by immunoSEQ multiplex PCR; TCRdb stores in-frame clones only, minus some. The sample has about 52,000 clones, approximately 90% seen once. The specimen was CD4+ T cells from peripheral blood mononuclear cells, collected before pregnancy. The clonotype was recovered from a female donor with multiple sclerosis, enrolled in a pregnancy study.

CDR3 sequence reads: CASSERREPQHF. CDR3 DNA sequence: TGTGCCAGCAGTGAACGCCGGGAGCCCCAGCATTTT. The J gene is TRBJ1-5, the V gene TRBV2; no firm D call. Trimming took off 2 bases at V and 8 bases at J, with 7 bases between the two ends. The CDR3 is 12 residues long. Germline V gene data show CDR1 as SNHLY and CDR2 as FYNNEI.